This T cell receptor (beta chain) came from a study of vaccination and CD4 T cells after COVID-19. Looking at the study overall: Stimulation of the cells used overlapping spike peptide pools from SARS-CoV-2 and from the common cold coronaviruses HCoV-NL63, HCoV-OC43 and HCoV-229E.

Of note for this clonotype: Its antigen is unknown.

The CDR3 totals 12 residues. Looked up from germline, CDR1 is DFQATT and CDR2 is SNEGSKA (reference sequence). Broader study findings: Early timepoints after natural infection were not analyzed in these convalescent patients.

Sequenced with the Oncomine TCR Beta short-read assay was DNA taken from cultured CD4+ T cells. MiXCR, applied by TCRdb to the PCR reads, yields one record per CDR3 protein. The table lists about 20,000 distinct CDR3 sequences, around 45% of them singletons. The sample's treatment: roughly nine-day PBMC culture with coronavirus spike peptide pools or control peptides (ViraFEST assay). The TCR comes from a human donor who had recovered from COVID-19. The J gene is TRBJ2-7, the V gene TRBV20-1, with 11 bases that match TRBD1. Material for sequencing was CD4+ T cells from blood, cultured in vitro. The CDR3 sequence: CSGTGGTYEQYF. The CDR3 DNA follows: TGCAGCGGGACAGGGGGAACCTACGAGCAGTACTTC.